This TCR beta chain was profiled in a study of OX40 agonist ivuxolimab in advanced cancers. At the level of the study: At 65% to 85% male, the cohort had a mean age of approximately 64 years, ranging from about 20 to 90. General study points: CD4+ T cells averaged fewer expanded clones than CD8+ T cells. Clonal expansion in partial responders at 0.1-3.0 mg/kg ranked among the lowest.

Exclusion applied to patients with autoimmune disease history or systemic immunosuppression. Remarks on this clone: No antigen is known for it.

Method: immunoSEQ multiplex PCR; TCRdb's copy keeps in-frame clones and lacks some. This sample has approximately 70,000 clones, with about 85% found just once. The CDR3 is made up of 15 amino acids. Trimming took 2 bases from V and 8 from J, leaving 16 bases between them. The germline CDR1 and CDR2 sequences are SGHRS and YFSETQ. The chain uses TRBV5-1 and TRBJ1-4; perhaps TRBD1 as D (5 bases). The source was CD4+ or CD8+ T cells sorted from blood, collected in a trial of the OX40 agonist ivuxolimab. This sequence was found in an adult with an advanced solid tumor such as melanoma, head and neck, liver or kidney cancer. The CDR3 nucleotides read TGCGCCAGCAGCTTCTCTGGGGGGGAGAGAGAAAAACTGTTTTTT. This gives the protein CASSFSGGEREKLFF.